Sequencing of this T cell receptor (beta chain) was carried out in a study of cytomegalovirus exposure and HLA in healthy donors. Study-wide results and caveats: TCR beta chain V- and J-gene trimming was linked, in a later analysis, to a missense variant in DCLRE1C. There were some V segments, including TRBV6-2 and TRBV6-3, excluded as indistinguishable.

Use of 60 Vbeta and 13 Jbeta primers characterized the PCR. Clones were sequenced by immunoSEQ multiplex PCR, and TCRdb holds only the in-frame ones, with some missing. The sample has about 88,000 clones; about nine tenths are singletons. This clone was recorded only once. Its matching antigen is unknown. Every donor was a healthy person donating bone marrow. At the time of sampling, donors were nominally healthy, though unrecorded immune exposures were likely. Germline CDR1 MNHNY, CDR2 SVGAGI (reference sequence). This CDR3 contains 12 residues. The V segment lost 6 bases and the J segment 11 bases; nucleotides outside the gene matches: 9.

This chain links TRBV6-6 with TRBJ1-1, with TRBD1 identical over 7 bases. The sequenced sample consisted of PBMCs. The receptor was isolated from a man aged 18 to 29 in good health and CMV-seronegative. The CDR3 DNA sequence: TGTGCCAGCAGGAGACAGGGTTCCGAGGCTTTCTTT. It codes for CASRRQGSEAFF.